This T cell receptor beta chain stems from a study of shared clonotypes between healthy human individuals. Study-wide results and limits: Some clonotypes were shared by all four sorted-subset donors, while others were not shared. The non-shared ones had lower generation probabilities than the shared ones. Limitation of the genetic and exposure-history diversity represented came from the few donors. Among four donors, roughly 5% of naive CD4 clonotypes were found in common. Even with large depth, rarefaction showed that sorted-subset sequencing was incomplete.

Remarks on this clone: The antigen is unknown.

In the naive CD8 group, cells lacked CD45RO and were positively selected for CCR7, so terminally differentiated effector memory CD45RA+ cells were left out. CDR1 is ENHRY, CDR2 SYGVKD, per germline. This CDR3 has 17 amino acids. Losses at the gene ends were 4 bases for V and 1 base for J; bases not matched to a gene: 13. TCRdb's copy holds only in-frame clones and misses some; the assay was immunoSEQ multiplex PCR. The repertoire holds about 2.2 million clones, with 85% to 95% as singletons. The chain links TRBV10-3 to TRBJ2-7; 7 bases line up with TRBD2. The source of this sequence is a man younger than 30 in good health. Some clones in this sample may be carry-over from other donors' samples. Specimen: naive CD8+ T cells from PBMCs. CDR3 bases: TGTGCCATCAGTGGGGAAGTCCTAGCGGAGTGGTCCTACGAGCAGTACTTC. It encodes CAISGEVLAEWSYEQYF.